One and the same sample provided the 22 T cell receptor beta chains below, sequenced in a study of cytomegalovirus exposure and HLA in healthy donors. Researchers ran the PCR with 60 Vbeta and 13 Jbeta primers. Assay used: immunoSEQ multiplex PCR; TCRdb lists only in-frame clones, some missing. Seen here are about 220,000 clones, 70% to 80% observed once, and the top ten hold 1.8%. The sample comprised PBMCs. These TCRs come from a woman aged 25 to 39 in good health and CMV-seronegative.

This chain links TRBV27 with TRBJ1-1; D might be TRBD1 (5 bases). CDR1 is MNHEY and CDR2 is SMNVEV in the germline V gene (reference sequence). The V gene lost 5 bases and the J gene lost 6 bases, with 10 bases spanning the gap. The CDR3 covers 12 residues. The CDR3 loop is CASSPTGSEAFF. In nucleotides, the CDR3 is TGTGCCAGCAGTCCAACAGGTTCTGAAGCTTTCTTT.

This clone appeared a few times. A read error may produce the germline difference seen at one junction end. In the same sample, other DNA sequences code for this CDR3. The chain is built from TRBV6-5 and TRBJ1-1; D perhaps matches TRBD1 (5 bases). Germline CDR1 MNHEY, CDR2 SVGAGI. The CDR3 covers 13 residues. The CDR3 loop reads CDSSPQGGTEAFF. Written as DNA, the CDR3 is TGTGACAGCAGTCCCCAGGGTGGTACTGAAGCTTTCTTT.

This chain joins TRBV10-1 and TRBJ2-5; maybe TRBD2 (5 bases). TRBJ2-7 matches the DNA end more closely, so the J call is doubtful. The CDR3 runs 14 residues. CDR1 is WNHNN, CDR2 SYGVQD, per germline (reference sequence). The CDR3 nucleotides read TGCGCCAGCAGTGAGGTAGCGACGGGGTACGAGCAGTACTTC. It codes for CASSEVATGYEQYF.

The V gene is TRBV18, the J gene TRBJ1-3; no firm D call. This CDR3 comprises 15 residues. The germline CDR1 and CDR2 sequences are KGHSH and LQKENI. V was trimmed by 5 bases and J by 2 bases, leaving 13 bases between them. CDR3 loop: CASSTSIGPGNTIYF. The CDR3 bases are TGTGCCAGCTCAACTTCTATCGGTCCTGGAAACACCATATATTTT.

The chain carries TRBV5-6 and TRBJ1-2; D gene unclear. V gave up 4 bases and J gave up 7 bases, with 8 bases separating them. Germline V CDR1 and CDR2: SGHDT, YYEEEE. This CDR3 contains 11 residues. The CDR3 coding sequence is TGTGCCAGCAGCCGACGAGGTGGCTACACCTTC. Translation gives CASSRRGGYTF.

V gene TRBV6-5 combines with J gene TRBJ1-1; D perhaps matches TRBD1 (5 bases). V lost 6 bases and J 7 bases, leaving 15 bases between the germline ends. CDR3 length: 13 amino acids. In germline, CDR1 is MNHEY, CDR2 SVGAGI. As DNA, the CDR3 is TGTGCCAGCAGCTCGGGGGAAATCGTTGAAGCTTTCTTT. This sequence encodes CASSSGEIVEAFF.

J is TRBJ1-4 and V is TRBV9, with D possibly being TRBD1 (6 bases). V shed 0 bases and J shed 4 bases, with 10 bases lying between them. CDR1 and CDR2 (germline): SGDLS, YYNGEE. This CDR3 has 15 amino acids. Here the CDR3 DNA reads TGTGCCAGCAGCGTAGGAGGGGGATATAATGAAAAACTGTTTTTT. Translation: CASSVGGGYNEKLFF.

The CDR3 sequence is CASSMGWGRLEEQYF. The DNA of the CDR3 is TGTGCCAGTAGTATGGGGTGGGGCAGACTCGAGGAGCAGTACTTC. The chain has TRBV19 and TRBJ2-7, with TRBD1 as a possible D gene (5 bases). The V end was cut by 3 bases, the J end by 7 bases, with 19 bases between. CDR1 LNHDA and CDR2 SQIVND come from the germline V gene (reference sequence). The CDR3 is made up of 15 amino acids.

The chain uses TRBV2 and TRBJ2-2; D gene uncertain. In germline, CDR1 is SNHLY, CDR2 FYNNEI. The length of the CDR3 is 16 residues. Trimming cost V 6 bases and J 1 base, with 15 bases left between them. The CDR3: CASSRSPLMNTGELFF. In DNA form, the CDR3 reads TGTGCCAGCAGCCGGAGTCCCCTAATGAACACCGGGGAGCTGTTTTTT.

A remark on this clone: At one end, the junction sequence differs from germline, possibly due to a read error. This sequence joins TRBV7-9 and TRBJ2-7; D gene unclear. Germline assignment: CDR1 SEHNR and CDR2 FQNEAQ (reference sequence). This CDR3 region has 12 residues. CDR3 nucleotides: TGTTCCAGCAGCCGCGACAACTACGAGCAGTACTTC. It translates to CSSSRDNYEQYF. The full variable domain, its missing parts supplied by reference TRBV7-9 and TRBJ2-7, is DTGVSQNPRHKITKRGQNVTFRCDPISEHNRLYWYRQTLGQGPEFLTYFQNEAQLEKSRLLSDRFSAERPKGSFSTLEIQRTEQGDSAMYLCSSSRDNYEQYFGPGTRLTVT.

This clone appeared a single time. The CDR3 DNA reads as TGTGCCAGTAGTTCCCCCGGGAGGGGCACTTATGAAAAACTGTTTTTT. It yields the protein CASSSPGRGTYEKLFF. The chain recombines TRBV19 with TRBJ1-4; a possible D gene is TRBD1 (5 bases). V was shortened by 5 bases and J by 6 bases, with 19 bases between the two germline ends. The germline V gene encodes CDR1 LNHDA and CDR2 SQIVND (reference sequence). CDR3 length: 16 amino acids.

V gene TRBV5-1 combines with J gene TRBJ2-5; 9 nucleotides line up with TRBD2. V dropped 4 bases and J dropped 7; count of bases not matched to a gene: 11. This CDR3 has 15 residues. Germline CDR1 and CDR2: SGHRS and YFSETQ. The CDR3 DNA reads as TGCGCCAGCAGCCCAAACCCTAGCGGGGTGAGGACCCAGTACTTC. Amino acids: CASSPNPSGVRTQYF.

This chain joins TRBV29-1 and TRBJ2-3; 10 nucleotides match TRBD2. Germline CDR1 and CDR2: SQVTM and ANQGSEA. The J segment lost 2 bases and the V segment lost 6 bases, leaving 2 bases of the junction unmatched. The length of the CDR3 is 13 residues. The CDR3 nucleotides read TGCAGCGTAGGACTAGCGGCCACAGATACGCAGTATTTT. Translation: CSVGLAATDTQYF.

The genes are TRBV5-6 and TRBJ1-2; D call uncertain. Per the germline V gene, CDR1 is SGHDT and CDR2 is YYEEEE. The CDR3 loop spans 15 amino acids. Trimming took off 1 base at V and 4 bases at J, with 14 bases between the two ends. The CDR3 DNA follows: TGTGCCAGCAGCTTGCGCCTGGGAGGCGGCTATGGCTACACCTTC. Translation gives CASSLRLGGGYGYTF.

This CDR3 reads CASSEKGAYEQYF. The CDR3 coding sequence is TGTGCCAGCAGTGAAAAGGGGGCCTACGAGCAGTACTTC. This chain links TRBV6-1 with TRBJ2-7, with a tentative D call TRBD1 (6 bases). The length of the CDR3 is 13 residues. Germline lookup yields CDR1 MNHNS and CDR2 SASEGT. The ends were cut back, 2 bases at V and 2 bases at J, with 7 bases in the middle.

The CDR3 coding sequence is TGTGCCAGCAGCTTAGTTAGCAGTTACGAGCAGTACTTC. Translation gives CASSLVSSYEQYF. This rearrangement joins TRBV7-2 to TRBJ2-5; no clear D. With the DNA end fitting TRBJ2-7 better, the J assignment may be wrong. This CDR3 comprises 13 residues. Germline assignment: CDR1 SGHTA and CDR2 FQGNSA.

The V call is TRBV9, the J call TRBJ2-4; 8 nucleotides align to TRBD1. The CDR3 is made up of 16 amino acids. Germline CDR1 is SGDLS and CDR2 is YYNGEE. Trimming cost V 4 bases and J 2 bases; bases outside gene matches: 8. The CDR3 DNA sequence: TGTGCCAGCAGCCCGACGACAGGGGAGACCAAAAACATTCAGTACTTC. As protein: CASSPTTGETKNIQYF.

This clone was observed a handful of times. This chain joins TRBV7-9 and TRBJ2-3; D gene ambiguous. This CDR3 has 14 residues. Germline CDR1 is SEHNR and CDR2 is FQNEAQ (reference sequence). Between the trimmed V and J ends, which lost 3 bases and 5 bases, there was a span of 12 bases. This CDR3 reads CASSFAQTLDTQYF. The CDR3 coding sequence is TGTGCCAGCAGCTTCGCACAAACCCTAGATACGCAGTATTTT.

The chain carries TRBV27 and TRBJ1-1, with 7 bases that match TRBD1. The CDR3 sequence is 14 residues long. Germline CDR1 MNHEY, CDR2 SMNVEV (reference sequence). J gave up 2 bases and V 6 bases, and 6 bases lay outside the gene matches. The CDR3: CASRINRGNTEAFF. The CDR3 DNA follows: TGTGCCAGCAGAATCAACAGGGGAAACACTGAAGCTTTCTTT.

This clone has a single count. The chain joins TRBV7-2 to TRBJ2-3, with 11 nucleotides matching TRBD2. Germline V gene data show CDR1 as SGHTA and CDR2 as FQGNSA. J lost 3 bases, V lost 1 base, and 0 bases had no gene match. CDR3 length: 15 residues. This CDR3 is CASSLGLAGTDTQYF. In DNA, the CDR3 is TGTGCCAGCAGCTTAGGACTAGCGGGAACAGATACGCAGTATTTT.

V gene TRBV5-1 combines with J gene TRBJ2-7; 8 bases agree with TRBD1. The CDR3 is 14 amino acids. Germline lookup yields CDR1 SGHRS and CDR2 YFSETQ. J lost 3 bases, V lost 4 bases, and 6 bases had no gene match. The CDR3 reads CASSPGTGVYEQYF. For the CDR3, the DNA is TGCGCCAGCAGCCCCGGGACAGGCGTCTACGAGCAGTACTTC. The full variable domain, its missing parts supplied by reference TRBV5-1 and TRBJ2-7, is KAGVTQTPRYLIKTRGQQVTLSCSPISGHRSVSWYQQTPGQGLQFLFEYFSETQRNKGNFPGRFSGRQFSNSRSEMNVSTLELGDSALYLCASSPGTGVYEQYFGPGTRLTVT.

The chain uses TRBV5-1 and TRBJ1-4; 11 bases line up with TRBD1. Trimming cost V 3 bases and J 3 bases; bases outside gene matches: 1. This CDR3 is built from 15 residues. Germline CDR1 and CDR2: SGHRS and YFSETQ. The CDR3 DNA reads as TGCGCCAGCAGCTGGGGACAGGGGGCTAATGAAAAACTGTTTTTT. Its translation is CASSWGQGANEKLFF. The full variable domain, in which reference TRBV5-1 and TRBJ1-4 provide the parts outside the CDR3, is KAGVTQTPRYLIKTRGQQVTLSCSPISGHRSVSWYQQTPGQGLQFLFEYFSETQRNKGNFPGRFSGRQFSNSRSEMNVSTLELGDSALYLCASSWGQGANEKLFFGSGTQLSVL.